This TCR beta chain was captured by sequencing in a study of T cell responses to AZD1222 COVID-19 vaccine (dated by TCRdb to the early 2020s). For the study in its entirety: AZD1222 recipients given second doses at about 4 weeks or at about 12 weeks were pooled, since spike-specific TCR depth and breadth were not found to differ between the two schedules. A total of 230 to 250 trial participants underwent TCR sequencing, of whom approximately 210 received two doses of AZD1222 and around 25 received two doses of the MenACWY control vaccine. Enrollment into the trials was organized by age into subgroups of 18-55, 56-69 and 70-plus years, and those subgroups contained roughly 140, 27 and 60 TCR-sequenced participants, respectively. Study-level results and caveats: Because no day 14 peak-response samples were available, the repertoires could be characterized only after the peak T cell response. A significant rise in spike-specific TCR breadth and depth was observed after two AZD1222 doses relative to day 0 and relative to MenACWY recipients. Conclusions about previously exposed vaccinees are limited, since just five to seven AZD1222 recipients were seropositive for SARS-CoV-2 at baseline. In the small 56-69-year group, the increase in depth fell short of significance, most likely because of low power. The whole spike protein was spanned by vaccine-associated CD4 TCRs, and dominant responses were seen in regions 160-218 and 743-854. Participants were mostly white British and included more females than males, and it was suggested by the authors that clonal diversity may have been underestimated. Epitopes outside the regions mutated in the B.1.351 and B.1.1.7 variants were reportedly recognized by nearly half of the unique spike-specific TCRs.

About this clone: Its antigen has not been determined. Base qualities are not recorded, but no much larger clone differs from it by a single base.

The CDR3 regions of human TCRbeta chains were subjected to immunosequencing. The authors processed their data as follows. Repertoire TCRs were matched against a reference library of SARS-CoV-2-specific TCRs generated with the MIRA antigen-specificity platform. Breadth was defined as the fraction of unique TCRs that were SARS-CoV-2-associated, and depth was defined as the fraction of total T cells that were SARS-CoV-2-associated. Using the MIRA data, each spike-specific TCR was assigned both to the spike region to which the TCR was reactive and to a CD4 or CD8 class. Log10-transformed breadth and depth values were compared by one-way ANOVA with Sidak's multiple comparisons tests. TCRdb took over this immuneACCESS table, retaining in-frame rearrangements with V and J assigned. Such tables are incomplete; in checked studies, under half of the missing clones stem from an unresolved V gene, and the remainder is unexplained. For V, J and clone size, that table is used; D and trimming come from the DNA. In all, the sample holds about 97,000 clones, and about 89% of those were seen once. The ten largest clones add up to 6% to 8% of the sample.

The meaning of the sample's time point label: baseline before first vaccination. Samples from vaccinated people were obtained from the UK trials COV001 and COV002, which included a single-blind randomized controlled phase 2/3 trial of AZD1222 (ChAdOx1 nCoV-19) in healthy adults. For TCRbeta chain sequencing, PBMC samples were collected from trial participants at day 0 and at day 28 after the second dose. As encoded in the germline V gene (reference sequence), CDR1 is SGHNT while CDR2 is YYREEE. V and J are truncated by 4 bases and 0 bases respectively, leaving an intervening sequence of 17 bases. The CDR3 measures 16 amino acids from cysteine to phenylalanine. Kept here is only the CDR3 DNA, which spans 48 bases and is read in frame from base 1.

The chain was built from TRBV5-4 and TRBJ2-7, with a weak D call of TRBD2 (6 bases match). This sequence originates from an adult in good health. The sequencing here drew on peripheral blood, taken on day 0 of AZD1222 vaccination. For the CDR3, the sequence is CASSAGFDPSSYEQYF. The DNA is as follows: TGTGCCAGCAGCGCGGGATTTGATCCTAGCTCCTACGAGCAGTACTTC.